The 21 T cell receptor beta chains listed next were all sequenced from one sample in a study of identical twins. TCRdb recomputed calls from the 5' RACE reads with MiXCR, one row per CDR3 protein. Among about 530,000 distinct CDR3 sequences, 13% to 15% were seen once, and the ten largest hold around 0.4%. This sample also belongs to another study, concerning yellow fever vaccine responses in identical twins.

The sequenced sample consisted of CD4+ T cells sorted from blood. These receptors all stem from a young woman in good health.

This clonotype showed up just a few times. This chain connects TRBV18 to TRBJ2-2; 10 bases fit TRBD1. This CDR3 spans 16 amino acids. The junction had 8 bases not matched to a gene; V was cut back by 3 bases and J by 7 bases. CDR1 and CDR2 (germline): KGHSH, LQKENI. DNA of the CDR3: TGTGCCAGCTCACCTCGACAGGGGGCGAGGATCGGGGAGCTGTTTTTT. This sequence encodes CASSPRQGARIGELFF.

The chain links TRBV6-1 to TRBJ2-5; 11 bases are a match to TRBD2. CDR3 length: 16 residues. Unmatched junction bases numbered 11, after V lost 6 bases and J lost 5 bases. In germline, CDR1 is MNHNS, CDR2 SASEGT. For the CDR3, the DNA is TGTGCCAGCAGCAGCTCACAACTAGCGGGAGTTGAGACCCAGTACTTC. It specifies CASSSSQLAGVETQYF.

In DNA, the CDR3 is TGTGCCATCAGTGAGCCGCTTGGGGGGGCGCTTTTGGATGAGCAGTTCTTC. Translated: CAISEPLGGALLDEQFF. The chain employs TRBV10-3 and TRBJ2-1; TRBD2 is a possible D gene (7 bases). From germline, CDR1 is ENHRY and CDR2 SYGVKD. V gave up 2 bases and J gave up 8 bases, with 22 bases separating them. The CDR3 consists of 17 residues.

This chain uses TRBV4-1 with TRBJ2-3; 7 bases match TRBD1. The V gene end was trimmed by 1 base and the J gene end by 4 bases; junction bases not matched to a gene: 5. In germline, CDR1 is MGHRA, CDR2 YSYEKL. CDR3 length: 15 residues. CDR3 in DNA: TGCGCCAGCAGCCAAGCCCCGACAGGGCCAGATACGCAGTATTTT. Its protein product is CASSQAPTGPDTQYF.

The V call is TRBV7-3, the J call TRBJ2-1; TRBD2 matches at 12 bases. V shed 5 bases, J shed 7 bases, and the junction held 6 bases outside the gene matches. Germline V lookup: CDR1 SGHTA, CDR2 FQGTGA. The CDR3 covers 15 residues. The chain's CDR3 is CASSTTSGRQNEQFF. The CDR3 DNA sequence: TGTGCCAGCAGCACCACTAGCGGGAGGCAAAATGAGCAGTTCTTC. The full variable domain, its missing parts supplied by reference TRBV7-3 and TRBJ2-1, is GAGVSQTPSNKVTEKGKYVELRCDPISGHTALYWYRQSLGQGPEFLIYFQGTGAADDSGLPNDRFFAVRPEGSVSTLKIQRTERGDSAVYLCASSTTSGRQNEQFFGPGTRLTVL.

The chain links TRBV2 to TRBJ2-5; 7 nucleotides align to TRBD1. The length of the CDR3 is 16 residues. V trimming: 6 bases; J trimming: 4 bases; junction bases outside the gene matches: 14. Germline V lookup: CDR1 SNHLY, CDR2 FYNNEI. In DNA form, the CDR3 reads TGTGCCAGCAGCCGTGACGGGACAGCCGTTAGAGAGACCCAGTACTTC. Translated: CASSRDGTAVRETQYF. Based on the CDR3 plus reference TRBV2 and TRBJ2-5, the full variable domain is EPEVTQTPSHQVTQMGQEVILRCVPISNHLYFYWYRQILGQKVEFLVSFYNNEISEKSEIFDDQFSVERPDGSNFTLKIRSTKLEDSAMYFCASSRDGTAVRETQYFGPGTRLLVL.

The chain has TRBV20-1 and TRBJ2-7, with D perhaps matching TRBD1 or TRBD2 (6 bases each). V dropped 3 bases and J dropped 2 bases, with 14 bases sitting between them. The length of the CDR3 is 14 residues. Germline values: CDR1 DFQATT, CDR2 SNEGSKA (reference sequence). CDR3 residues: CSASSGGLPYEQYV. For the CDR3, the DNA is TGCAGTGCTAGTTCCGGGGGCCTCCCCTACGAGCAGTACGTC.

This clonotype has only a few counts. The V and J genes are TRBV6-1 and TRBJ1-2; no clear D gene. This CDR3 comprises 15 residues. Germline CDR1 MNHNS, CDR2 SASEGT. V was pared by 6 bases and J by 4 bases, with 18 bases between. CDR3 nucleotides: TGTGCCAGCAGGCGATCAGGAGATATGGGCTATGGCTACACCTTC. It codes for CASRRSGDMGYGYTF.

This clonotype was seen a few times. The CDR3 spells CASSLWQSPEAFF. In DNA form, the CDR3 reads TGTGCCAGCAGTTTGTGGCAGTCCCCTGAAGCTTTCTTT. J is TRBJ1-1 and V is TRBV12-3 or TRBV12-4, with D hard to call. This CDR3 spans 13 amino acids. V gave up 3 bases and J gave up 6 bases, with 11 bases separating them.

J is TRBJ2-3 and V is TRBV28, with D perhaps assigned TRBD1 or TRBD2 (5 bases each). Germline V gives CDR1 MDHEN, CDR2 SYDVKM. Trimming took off 7 bases at V and 2 bases at J, with 13 bases between the two ends. The CDR3 covers 14 residues. CDR3 residues: CASMIGTPTDTQYF. CDR3 sequence (DNA): TGTGCCAGCATGATTGGGACCCCCACAGATACGCAGTATTTT.

This clonotype was counted only a few times. This chain joins TRBV6-1 and TRBJ2-7; tentatively, D is TRBD1 or TRBD2 (6 bases each). Germline V gene data show CDR1 as MNHNS and CDR2 as SASEGT. The CDR3 is 15 residues long. V lost 5 bases and J lost 4, with 18 bases in between. Here the CDR3 DNA reads TGTGCCAGCAGTCCCGCCGGGGGCGCTCCGTACGAGCAGTACTTC. Residues: CASSPAGGAPYEQYF.

There are a few counts of this clonotype. The rearrangement links TRBV3-1 to TRBJ2-5; D could derive from TRBD1 or TRBD2 (5 bases each). V was trimmed by 5 bases and J by 1 base, leaving 11 bases between them. Per the germline V gene, CDR1 is LGHDT and CDR2 is YNNKEL (reference sequence). The CDR3 is 14 amino acids. CDR3 in amino acids: CASSRDLGQETQYF. DNA of the CDR3: TGTGCCAGCAGCAGGGACCTAGGCCAAGAGACCCAGTACTTC.

The J gene is TRBJ1-4, the V gene TRBV16; D unresolved. This CDR3 has 12 amino acids. Germline CDR1 is KGHSY and CDR2 is FQNENV. V gave up 6 bases and J gave up 8 bases, with 10 bases separating them. The CDR3, as DNA: TGTGCCAGCAGACCCTCGGGGGAAAAACTGTTTTTT. Translated, it gives CASRPSGEKLFF.

This sequence joins TRBV6-1 and TRBJ2-5; D is undetermined. Germline loops: CDR1 MNHNS, CDR2 SASEGT. There are 15 residues in the CDR3. V was pared by 0 bases and J by 2 bases, with 10 bases between. This CDR3 is CASSEALVRQETQYF. The CDR3 bases are TGTGCCAGCAGTGAAGCGCTCGTCCGACAAGAGACCCAGTACTTC.

This clonotype was picked up a small number of times. The V and J genes are TRBV9 and TRBJ1-6; the match to TRBD1 covers 10 bases. This CDR3 spans 15 amino acids. Germline assignment: CDR1 SGDLS and CDR2 YYNGEE. The V gene end was trimmed by 2 bases and the J gene end by 9 bases; junction bases not matched to a gene: 5. The CDR3 is CASSVGDRGSSPLHF. The DNA of the CDR3 is TGTGCCAGCAGCGTCGGGGACAGGGGTAGTTCACCCCTCCACTTT.

The sample holds many counts of this clonotype. The rearrangement joins TRBV12-3 or TRBV12-4 to TRBJ2-1, with D possibly matching TRBD1 (6 bases). CDR3 length: 13 amino acids. V lost 2 bases to trimming and J lost 9 bases, with 11 bases between them. The CDR3 nucleotides are TGTGCCAGCAGTTTAACATCAGGGGCTGAGCAGTTCTTC. Amino acids: CASSLTSGAEQFF.

This clonotype was seen many times. The chain has TRBV20-1 and TRBJ2-1; tentatively, D is TRBD1 (6 bases). V was trimmed by 1 base and J by 0 bases, leaving 7 bases between them. The CDR3 is 14 residues long. Germline CDR1 reads DFQATT; CDR2 reads SNEGSKA (reference sequence). In DNA, the CDR3 is TGCAGTGCTAGAGCGGACAGCTCCTACAATGAGCAGTTCTTC. The encoded protein is CSARADSSYNEQFF.

This clonotype was observed a handful of times. This chain connects TRBV7-9 to TRBJ2-1; D not resolved. The CDR3 loop spans 17 amino acids. Germline CDR1 reads SEHNR; CDR2 reads FQNEAQ (reference sequence). The V end lost 0 bases, the J end lost 0 bases, and 12 bases lay between the germline ends. CDR3 protein: CASSLAVAPSSYNEQFF. CDR3 sequence (DNA): TGTGCCAGCAGCTTAGCGGTAGCTCCCAGCTCCTACAATGAGCAGTTCTTC.

This clonotype was detected a few times. The genes are TRBV10-3 and TRBJ1-1; D is unclear. CDR1 and CDR2 (germline): ENHRY, SYGVKD. The CDR3 spans 13 residues. The ends were cut back, 10 bases at V and 4 bases at J, with 16 bases in the middle. This CDR3 is CATNGVGSTEAFF. The CDR3 DNA follows: TGTGCCACCAACGGAGTAGGAAGCACTGAAGCTTTCTTT.

The CDR3 coding sequence is TGTGCCAGCTGTGGGCTTCCCCCCGAGAAAGAGACCCAGTACTTC. It translates to CASCGLPPEKETQYF. The chain has TRBV28 and TRBJ2-5; D ambiguous. Germline lookup yields CDR1 MDHEN and CDR2 SYDVKM. This CDR3 has 15 residues. V lost 8 bases and J 3 bases, leaving 19 bases between the germline ends.

This clonotype was found a few times. This chain's CDR3 is CASSLGALYEQYF. The CDR3 nucleotides read TGTGCCAGCAGTTTGGGGGCCCTCTACGAGCAGTACTTC. The V gene is TRBV12-3 or TRBV12-4, the J gene TRBJ2-7, with a weak D call TRBD1 (6 bases). The CDR3 is 13 amino acids. Trimming shortened V by 3 bases and J by 3 bases, and 9 bases separated the two germline ends.